This T cell receptor (beta chain) emerged from a study of shared clonotypes between healthy human individuals. CDR3 length equals 12 residues. CDR1 is SEHNR, CDR2 FQNEAQ, per germline (reference sequence). Sequencing used immunoSEQ multiplex PCR; TCRdb keeps in-frame clones, though not all of them. The table lists some 2,000,000 clones, 85% to 95% of them singletons. The sequenced material came from naive CD4+ T cells sorted from blood. The subset: CD45RA+ positively selected. The chain uses TRBV7-9 and TRBJ2-5; D not resolved. The assigned J gene may be wrong: the sequence end matches TRBJ2-7 better. This sequence was found in a man younger than 35 in good health. The CDR3 region has the DNA TGTGCCAGCACGTCGGGTGGCTACGAGCAGTACTTC. Encoded protein: CASTSGGYEQYF.